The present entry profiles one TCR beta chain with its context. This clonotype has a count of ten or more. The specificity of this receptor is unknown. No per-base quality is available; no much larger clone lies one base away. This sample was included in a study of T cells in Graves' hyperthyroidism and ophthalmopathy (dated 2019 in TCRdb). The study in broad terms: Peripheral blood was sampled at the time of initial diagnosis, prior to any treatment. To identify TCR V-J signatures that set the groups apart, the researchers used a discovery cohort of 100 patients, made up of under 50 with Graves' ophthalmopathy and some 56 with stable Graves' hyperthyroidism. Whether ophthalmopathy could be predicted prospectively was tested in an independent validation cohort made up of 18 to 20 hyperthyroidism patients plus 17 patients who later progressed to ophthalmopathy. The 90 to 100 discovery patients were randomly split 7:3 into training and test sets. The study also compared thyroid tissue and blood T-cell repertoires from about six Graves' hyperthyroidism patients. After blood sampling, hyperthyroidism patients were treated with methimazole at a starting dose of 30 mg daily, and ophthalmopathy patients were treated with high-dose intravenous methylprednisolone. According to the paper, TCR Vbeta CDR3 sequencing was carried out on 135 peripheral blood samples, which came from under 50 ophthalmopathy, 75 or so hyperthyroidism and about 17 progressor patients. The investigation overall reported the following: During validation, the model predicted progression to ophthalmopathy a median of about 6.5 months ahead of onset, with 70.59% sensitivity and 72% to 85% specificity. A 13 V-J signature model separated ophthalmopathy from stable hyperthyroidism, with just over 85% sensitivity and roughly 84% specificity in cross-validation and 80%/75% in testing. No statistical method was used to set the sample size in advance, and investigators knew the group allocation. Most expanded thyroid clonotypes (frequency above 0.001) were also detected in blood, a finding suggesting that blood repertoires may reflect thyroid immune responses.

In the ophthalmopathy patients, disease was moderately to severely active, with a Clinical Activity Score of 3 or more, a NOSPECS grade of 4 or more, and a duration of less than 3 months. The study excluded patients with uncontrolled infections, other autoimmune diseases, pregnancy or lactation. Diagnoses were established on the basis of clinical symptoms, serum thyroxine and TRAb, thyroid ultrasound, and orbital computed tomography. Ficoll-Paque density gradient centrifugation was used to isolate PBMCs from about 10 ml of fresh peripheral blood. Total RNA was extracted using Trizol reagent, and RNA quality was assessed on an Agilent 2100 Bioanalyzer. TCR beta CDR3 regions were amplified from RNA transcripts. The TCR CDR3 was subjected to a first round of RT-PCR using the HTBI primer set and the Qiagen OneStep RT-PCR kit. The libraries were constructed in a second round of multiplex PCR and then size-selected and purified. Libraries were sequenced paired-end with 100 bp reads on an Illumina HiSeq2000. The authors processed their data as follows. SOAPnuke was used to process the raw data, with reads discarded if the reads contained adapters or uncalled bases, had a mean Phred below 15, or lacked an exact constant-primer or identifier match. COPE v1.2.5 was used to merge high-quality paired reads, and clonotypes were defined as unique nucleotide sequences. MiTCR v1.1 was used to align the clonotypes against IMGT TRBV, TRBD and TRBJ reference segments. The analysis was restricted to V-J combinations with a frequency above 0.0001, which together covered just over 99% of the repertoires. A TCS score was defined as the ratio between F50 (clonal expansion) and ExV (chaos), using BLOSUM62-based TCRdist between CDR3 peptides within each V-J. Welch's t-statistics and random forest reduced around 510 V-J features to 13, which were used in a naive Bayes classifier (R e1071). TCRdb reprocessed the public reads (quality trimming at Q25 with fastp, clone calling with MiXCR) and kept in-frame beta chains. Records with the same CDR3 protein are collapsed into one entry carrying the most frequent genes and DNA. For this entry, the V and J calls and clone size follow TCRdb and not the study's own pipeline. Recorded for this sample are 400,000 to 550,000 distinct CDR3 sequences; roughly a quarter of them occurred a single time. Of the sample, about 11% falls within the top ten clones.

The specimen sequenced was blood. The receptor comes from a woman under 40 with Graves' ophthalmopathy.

The CDR3 reads as follows: CASRSDSFLYGYTF. The sequenced DNA is TGTGCCAGCAGGAGTGACAGTTTTCTCTATGGCTACACCTTC. The chain is encoded by TRBV2 joined to TRBJ1-2; the best D guess is TRBD1, with 5 bases matching. According to the germline V gene, CDR1 reads SNHLY and CDR2 reads FYNNEI. The junction carries 15 bases between V and J, which are trimmed by 6 bases and 4 bases respectively. The CDR3, from cysteine to phenylalanine, totals 14 residues. Only the CDR3 DNA is retained, 42 bases long and in frame from the first base.